This TCR beta chain emerged from a study of cytomegalovirus exposure and HLA in healthy donors. Study context: There were approximately 400 genotyped donors. Of these, about 81% fell in the genetic ancestry cluster associated with self-reported Caucasian donors.

After removal of 2 bases from V and 6 bases from J, the junction contained 15 bases not matched to a gene. The length of the CDR3 is 18 residues. Per the germline V gene, CDR1 is SGHAT and CDR2 is FQDESV (reference sequence). Notes on this clone: Its antigen is unidentified.

The PCR used 60 Vbeta and 13 Jbeta primers. Produced via immunoSEQ multiplex PCR; TCRdb's table is partial and in-frame only. The table has approximately 53,000 clones, around 70% seen once. Whole-study results and caveats: A further, later analysis showed that HLA-associated TCR beta chains (compared with equally common others) were more clonally expanded. Donors were assumed by presence/absence analyses to have roughly uniform sequencing depth.

The chain recombines TRBV11-1 with TRBJ2-5; 10 bases line up with TRBD2. Sequencing used PBMCs. The receptor comes from a woman between 50 and 59 years old in good health and CMV-seronegative. The CDR3 sequence is CASSLPAGGPGLRKTQYF. CDR3 DNA: TGTGCCAGCAGCTTACCAGCGGGGGGGCCCGGATTGAGAAAGACCCAGTACTTC.